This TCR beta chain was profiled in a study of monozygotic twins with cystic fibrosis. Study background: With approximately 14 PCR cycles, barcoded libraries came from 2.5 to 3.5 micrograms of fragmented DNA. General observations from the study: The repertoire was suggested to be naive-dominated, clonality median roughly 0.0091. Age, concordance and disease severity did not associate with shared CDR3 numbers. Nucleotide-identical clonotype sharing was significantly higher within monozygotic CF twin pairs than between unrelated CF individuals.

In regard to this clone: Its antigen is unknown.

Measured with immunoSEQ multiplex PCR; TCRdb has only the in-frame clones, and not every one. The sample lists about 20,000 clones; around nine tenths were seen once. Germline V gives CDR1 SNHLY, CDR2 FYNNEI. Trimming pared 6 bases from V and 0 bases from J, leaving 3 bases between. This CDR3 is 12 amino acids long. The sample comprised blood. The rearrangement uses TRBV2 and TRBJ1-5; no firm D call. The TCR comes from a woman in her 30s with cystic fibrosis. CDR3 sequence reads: CASRGSNQPQHF. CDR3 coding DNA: TGTGCCAGCAGGGGTAGCAATCAGCCCCAGCATTTT.